One sample yielded the 26 T cell receptor beta chains listed below, sequenced in a study of cytomegalovirus exposure and HLA in healthy donors. 13 Jbeta primers and 60 Vbeta primers were used for the PCR. Assay: immunoSEQ multiplex PCR; the TCRdb copy retains only in-frame clones and omits some. The data hold some 120,000 clones, with about 81% observed a single time. Sequencing was done on a sample of PBMCs. The origin of the receptors is a woman aged 50 to 65 in good health and CMV-seropositive.

This clone showed up just once. The chain uses TRBV18 and TRBJ2-5; no definite D call. Looked up from germline, CDR1 is KGHSH and CDR2 is LQKENI. The length of the CDR3 is 14 residues. The germline V and J ends were trimmed by 0 bases and 3 bases, with 8 bases remaining between them. As DNA, the CDR3 is TGTGCCAGCTCACCACCGCCGCAGAAAGAGACCCAGTACTTC. Translating it yields CASSPPPQKETQYF.

The chain couples TRBV30 to TRBJ2-3, with D possibly matching TRBD2 (5 bases). The V end was cut by 3 bases, the J end by 10 bases, with 23 bases between. The V gene's germline CDR1 is GTSNPN and CDR2 SVGIG (reference sequence). The CDR3 runs to 15 residues. CDR3 sequence reads: CAWRPAVFAFDAQYF. In DNA, the CDR3 is TGTGCCTGGAGGCCAGCGGTCTTTGCCTTTGATGCGCAGTATTTT.

The chain has TRBV19 and TRBJ2-3; tentatively, D is TRBD1 (5 bases). The CDR3 totals 15 residues. Trimming removed 4 bases at V and 2 bases at J, with 13 bases between. Germline CDR1 and CDR2: LNHDA and SQIVND (reference sequence). In nucleotides, the CDR3 is TGTGCCAGTAGTACCGGACATTCCCTCACAGATACGCAGTATTTT. The encoded protein is CASSTGHSLTDTQYF.

This clone was detected only once. The genes are TRBV7-2 and TRBJ1-2; D is undetermined. The CDR3 spans 13 residues. From germline, CDR1 is SGHTA and CDR2 FQGNSA. V shed 5 bases and J shed 6 bases, with 13 bases lying between them. CDR3 in DNA: TGTGCCAGCAGCCCCTTCGGGAAGGATGGCTACACCTTC. Amino acid sequence: CASSPFGKDGYTF.

The chain has TRBV25-1 and TRBJ2-1; no clear D. Germline V gene lookup returns CDR1 MGHDK and CDR2 SYGVNS. The V gene lost 3 bases and the J gene lost 9 bases, with 15 bases spanning the gap. The CDR3 loop spans 14 amino acids. The CDR3 DNA follows: TGTGCCAGCAGTGATAGATACCGAACCGCTGAGCAGTTCTTC. Protein sequence: CASSDRYRTAEQFF. Full variable domain (remainder filled in from reference TRBV25-1 and TRBJ2-1): EADIYQTPRYLVIGTGKKITLECSQTMGHDKMYWYQQDPGMELHLIHYSYGVNSTEKGDLSSESTVSRIRTEHFPLTLESARPSHTSQYLCASSDRYRTAEQFFGPGTRLTVL.

This clone was found once. The rearrangement links TRBV6-5 to TRBJ1-2, with D tentatively TRBD1 (6 bases). Trimming removed 6 bases at V and 9 bases at J, with 11 bases between. This CDR3 has 11 amino acids. Germline CDR1 and CDR2: MNHEY and SVGAGI. CDR3 nucleotide sequence: TGTGCCAGCAGCACAGGGTCGAGCTACACCTTC. This sequence encodes CASSTGSSYTF.

This chain joins TRBV12-5 and TRBJ2-2; 8 positions match TRBD1. Germline CDR1 LGHNT, CDR2 FRNRAP. This CDR3 has 16 amino acids. V shed 4 bases and J 7 bases; nucleotides not matched to a gene: 11. CDR3 sequence: CASGSRQGAPVGELFF. DNA of the CDR3: TGTGCTAGTGGTTCTAGGCAGGGGGCGCCCGTCGGGGAGCTGTTTTTT. Full variable domain (outside the CDR3, taken from reference TRBV12-5 and TRBJ2-2): DARVTQTPRHKVTEMGQEVTMRCQPILGHNTVFWYRQTMMQGLELLAYFRNRAPLDDSGMPKDRFSAEMPDATLATLKIQPSEPRDSAVYFCASGSRQGAPVGELFFGEGSRLTVL.

This chain connects TRBV30 to TRBJ2-7; D possibly corresponds to TRBD2 (7 bases). Germline CDR1 and CDR2: GTSNPN and SVGIG (reference sequence). The CDR3 contains 15 residues. The V gene lost 5 bases and the J gene lost 3 bases, with 20 bases spanning the gap. The CDR3 nucleotides read TGTGCCTGGTCCCCCGGGGAGGGGGGGGGCTACGAGCAGTACTTC. Encoded protein: CAWSPGEGGGYEQYF.

This clone was counted only a few times. The chain joins TRBV9 to TRBJ2-3; D may be TRBD2 (6 bases). Germline V gives CDR1 SGDLS, CDR2 YYNGEE. The CDR3 runs to 16 residues. V lost 3 bases to trimming and J lost 5 bases, with 19 bases between them. As DNA, the CDR3 is TGTGCCAGCAGCGGACGCCGGGACTCCGCGATAGATACGCAGTATTTT. This translates into CASSGRRDSAIDTQYF.

The rearrangement uses TRBV7-3 and TRBJ1-6; possibly TRBD1 for D (6 bases). This CDR3 is built from 15 residues. Germline CDR1 and CDR2: SGHTA and FQGTGA. With 0 bases removed from V and 9 bases from J, the gap between germline ends came to 12 bases. The CDR3 region is CASSLTWGQGSPLHF. The CDR3 DNA reads TGTGCCAGCAGCTTAACGTGGGGGCAGGGTTCACCCCTCCACTTT.

The CDR3 nucleotides read TGTGCCAGCAGGGAAACTAGCGGGGCATCCTACGAGCAGTACTTC. It is translated as CASRETSGASYEQYF. The chain combines TRBV6-6 with TRBJ2-7; the match to TRBD2 covers 10 bases. This CDR3 spans 15 amino acids. Trimming removed 6 bases from V and 1 base from J; junction bases left unmatched: 6. Germline CDR1 reads MNHNY; CDR2 reads SVGAGI (reference sequence).

The V call is TRBV10-3, the J call TRBJ2-7, with a weak D call TRBD1 (6 bases). CDR1 ENHRY and CDR2 SYGVKD come from the germline V gene. CDR3 length: 15 amino acids. Between the trimmed V and J ends, which lost 0 bases and 3 bases, there was a span of 12 bases. The CDR3 reads CAISESGGKGYEQYF. CDR3 nucleotides: TGTGCCATCAGTGAGTCAGGGGGTAAAGGCTACGAGCAGTACTTC.

The V call is TRBV5-1, the J call TRBJ1-1; 8 nucleotides match TRBD1. V gave up 1 base and J gave up 5 bases; unmatched junction bases: 7. Germline V gene lookup returns CDR1 SGHRS and CDR2 YFSETQ. The CDR3 totals 15 residues. DNA for the CDR3: TGCGCCAGCAGCTTGCAAGACAGGGGACGTACTGAAGCTTTCTTT. Translation gives CASSLQDRGRTEAFF.

J is TRBJ2-7 and V is TRBV27; D possibly corresponds to TRBD1 (6 bases). The CDR3 has 15 amino acids. Germline V gene lookup returns CDR1 MNHEY and CDR2 SMNVEV (reference sequence). Trimming cost V 8 bases and J 2 bases, with 19 bases left between them. The DNA for the CDR3 is TGTGCCAGCGGCATCCCCAGGGGTTCAGCCTACGAGCAGTACTTC. Its protein product is CASGIPRGSAYEQYF.

With respect to this clone: One junction end does not reproduce the germline sequence, and a read error may be involved. As DNA, the CDR3 is TGTGCTAGTGGTTTAGGACAGACGTTGGTTTTT. Protein product: CASGLGQTLVF. The gene calls are TRBV12-5 and TRBJ1-4; tentative D call: TRBD1 (6 bases). The CDR3 loop spans 11 amino acids. CDR1 and CDR2 (germline): LGHNT, FRNRAP.

V gene TRBV9 combines with J gene TRBJ1-1; 7 bases line up with TRBD1. CDR1 is SGDLS and CDR2 is YYNGEE in the germline V gene. This CDR3 is built from 13 residues. The V and J ends lost 3 bases and 7 bases, in that order; junction bases with no gene match: 6. The CDR3 region is CASSGKTGLEAFF. The CDR3 DNA follows: TGTGCCAGCAGCGGGAAGACAGGGCTTGAAGCTTTCTTT.

The gene calls are TRBV5-1 and TRBJ2-4; D possibly corresponds to TRBD1 (6 bases). The germline V gene has CDR1 SGHRS and CDR2 YFSETQ. CDR3 length equals 13 residues. Trimming removed 0 bases from V and 11 bases from J, with 12 bases in between. The CDR3 spells CASSLGGGNLQYF. The CDR3 DNA reads as TGCGCCAGCAGCTTGGGAGGGGGTAATCTTCAGTACTTC. Together with reference TRBV5-1 and TRBJ2-4, the CDR3 gives the full variable domain: KAGVTQTPRYLIKTRGQQVTLSCSPISGHRSVSWYQQTPGQGLQFLFEYFSETQRNKGNFPGRFSGRQFSNSRSEMNVSTLELGDSALYLCASSLGGGNLQYFGAGTRLSVL.

The V call is TRBV6-6, the J call TRBJ2-5; a possible D gene is TRBD2 (6 bases). CDR1 is MNHNY, CDR2 SVGAGI, per germline (reference sequence). V dropped 2 bases and J dropped 5 bases, with 12 bases sitting between them. The length of the CDR3 is 14 residues. Here the CDR3 reads CASSYGGARETQYF. For the CDR3, the DNA is TGTGCCAGCAGTTACGGAGGGGCCCGGGAGACCCAGTACTTC.

There are many counts of this clone. This chain connects TRBV15 to TRBJ1-4, with D uncertain. CDR1 and CDR2 (germline): LNHNV, YYDKDF (reference sequence). Trimming stripped 1 base from V and 2 bases from J, with 8 bases between. CDR3 length: 15 amino acids. The DNA of the CDR3 is TGTGCCACCAGCAGAGGGGCACAGACTAATGAAAAACTGTTTTTT. Protein sequence: CATSRGAQTNEKLFF.

This rearrangement joins TRBV7-2 to TRBJ2-7, with TRBD2 matching over 8 bases. There are 16 residues in the CDR3. With 7 bases clipped from V and 7 bases from J, the junction kept 18 bases outside the gene matches. From germline, CDR1 is SGHTA and CDR2 FQGNSA. This chain's CDR3 is CASTTTSSGGPREQYF. The CDR3 DNA sequence: TGTGCCAGCACAACAACATCTTCGGGAGGGCCGAGGGAGCAGTACTTC.

The V gene is TRBV19, the J gene TRBJ2-3; no clear D. Germline loops: CDR1 LNHDA, CDR2 SQIVND (reference sequence). The CDR3 is 12 residues long. The germline V and J ends were trimmed by 5 bases and 5 bases, with 8 bases remaining between them. CDR3 in amino acids: CASSEQKDTQYF. The CDR3 nucleotides read TGTGCCAGTAGTGAACAGAAAGATACGCAGTATTTT.

V usage is TRBV5-4 and J usage is TRBJ2-2, with 11 nucleotides matching TRBD2. This CDR3 is 16 amino acids long. J was trimmed by 1 base and V by 4 bases; bases with no gene match: 3. Germline CDR1 is SGHNT and CDR2 is YYREEE (reference sequence). The CDR3, as DNA: TGTGCCAGCAGCACTGGACTAGCGGGGAACACCGGGGAGCTGTTTTTT. This encodes CASSTGLAGNTGELFF.

This chain links TRBV19 with TRBJ1-4; 10 positions agree with TRBD1. V lost 10 bases, J lost 7 bases, and 9 bases stayed unmatched. Germline V gives CDR1 LNHDA, CDR2 SQIVND (reference sequence). The CDR3 is 14 residues long. Here the CDR3 reads CATAEGDRGEKLFF. The CDR3 DNA reads as TGTGCCACCGCCGAGGGGGACAGGGGTGAAAAACTGTTTTTT.

This clone showed up just once. The J gene is TRBJ2-1, the V gene TRBV5-1; D gene uncertain. Looked up from germline, CDR1 is SGHRS and CDR2 is YFSETQ. V was shortened by 4 bases and J by 0 bases, with 8 bases between the two germline ends. The CDR3 consists of 14 residues. DNA for the CDR3: TGCGCCAGCAGCGGAGCGAGCTCCTACAATGAGCAGTTCTTC. Amino acid sequence: CASSGASSYNEQFF.

The V and J genes are TRBV5-6 and TRBJ1-1; 9 nucleotides match TRBD1. The CDR3 sequence is 14 residues long. V dropped 5 bases and J dropped 10; count of bases not matched to a gene: 12. CDR1 and CDR2 (germline): SGHDT, YYEEEE. The CDR3 protein is CASSYLQGAASAFF. The CDR3 nucleotides are TGTGCCAGCAGTTACCTACAGGGGGCGGCTTCAGCTTTCTTT.

The chain is built from TRBV12-5 and TRBJ2-3; 9 bases are shared with TRBD2. The CDR3 totals 15 residues. The V gene end was trimmed by 1 base and the J gene end by 6 bases; junction bases not matched to a gene: 5. CDR1 LGHNT and CDR2 FRNRAP come from the germline V gene. CDR3 region: CASGLERGVRDTQYF. CDR3 nucleotides: TGTGCTAGTGGTTTGGAGCGGGGGGTTCGGGATACGCAGTATTTT.